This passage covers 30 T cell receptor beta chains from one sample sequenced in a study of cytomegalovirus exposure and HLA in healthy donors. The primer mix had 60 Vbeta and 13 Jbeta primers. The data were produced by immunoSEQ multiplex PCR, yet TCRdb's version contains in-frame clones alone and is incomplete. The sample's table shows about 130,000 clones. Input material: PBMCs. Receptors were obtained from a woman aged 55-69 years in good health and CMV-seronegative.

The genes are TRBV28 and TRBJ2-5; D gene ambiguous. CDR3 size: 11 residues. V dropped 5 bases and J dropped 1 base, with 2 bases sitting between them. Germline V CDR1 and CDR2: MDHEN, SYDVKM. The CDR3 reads CASSRQETQYF. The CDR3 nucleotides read TGTGCCAGCAGTCGCCAAGAGACCCAGTACTTC.

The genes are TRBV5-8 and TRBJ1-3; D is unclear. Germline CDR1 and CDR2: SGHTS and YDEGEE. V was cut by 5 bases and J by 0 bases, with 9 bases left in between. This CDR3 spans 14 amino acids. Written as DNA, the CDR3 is TGTGCCAGCAGTGGCGGGCGCTCTGGAAACACCATATATTTT. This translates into CASSGGRSGNTIYF.

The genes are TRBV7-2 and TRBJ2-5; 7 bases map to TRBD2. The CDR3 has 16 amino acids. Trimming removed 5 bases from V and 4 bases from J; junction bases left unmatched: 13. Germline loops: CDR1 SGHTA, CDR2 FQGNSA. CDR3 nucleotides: TGTGCCAGCAGCAGATCACCCTGGGACTATGCAGAGACCCAGTACTTC. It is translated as CASSRSPWDYAETQYF.

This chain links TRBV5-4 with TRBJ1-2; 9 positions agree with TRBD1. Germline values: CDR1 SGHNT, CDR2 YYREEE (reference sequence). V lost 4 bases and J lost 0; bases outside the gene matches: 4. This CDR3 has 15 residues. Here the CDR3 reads CASSPDRGTNYGYTF. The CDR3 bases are TGTGCCAGCAGCCCCGACAGGGGGACTAACTATGGCTACACCTTC. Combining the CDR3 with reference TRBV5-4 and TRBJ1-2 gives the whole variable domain ETGVTQSPTHLIKTRGQQVTLRCSSQSGHNTVSWYQQALGQGPQFIFQYYREEENGRGNFPPRFSGLQFPNYSSELNVNALELDDSALYLCASSPDRGTNYGYTFGSGTRLTVV.

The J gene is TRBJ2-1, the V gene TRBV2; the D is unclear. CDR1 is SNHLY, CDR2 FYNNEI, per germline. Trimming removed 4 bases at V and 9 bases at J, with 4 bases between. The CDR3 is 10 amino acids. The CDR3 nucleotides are TGTGCCAGCAGTGTCGGTGAGCAGTTCTTC. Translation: CASSVGEQFF.

CDR3 sequence reads: CASSYTGTGFTGELFF. The CDR3 nucleotides read TGTGCCAGCAGTTACACCGGGACAGGCTTCACCGGGGAGCTGTTTTTT. The rearrangement uses TRBV6-5 and TRBJ2-2, with 8 bases matching TRBD1. Losses at the gene ends were 2 bases for V and 4 bases for J; bases not matched to a gene: 6. CDR1 MNHEY and CDR2 SVGAGI come from the germline V gene. The CDR3 length is 16 residues.

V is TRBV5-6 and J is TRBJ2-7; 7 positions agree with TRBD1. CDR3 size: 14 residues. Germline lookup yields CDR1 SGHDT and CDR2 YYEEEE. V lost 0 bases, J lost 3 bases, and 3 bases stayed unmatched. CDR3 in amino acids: CASSLGDSNYEQYF. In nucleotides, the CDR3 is TGTGCCAGCAGCTTGGGGGACAGCAACTACGAGCAGTACTTC.

The chain's CDR3 is CASSPPSGATYEQYF. The CDR3 nucleotides are TGTGCCAGCTCACCACCGAGCGGAGCGACCTACGAGCAGTACTTC. The chain uses TRBV18 and TRBJ2-7; D is perhaps TRBD2 (5 bases). This CDR3 has 15 amino acids. The V and J ends lost 0 bases and 2 bases respectively, with 11 bases between them. Germline-derived CDR1 and CDR2 are KGHSH and LQKENI.

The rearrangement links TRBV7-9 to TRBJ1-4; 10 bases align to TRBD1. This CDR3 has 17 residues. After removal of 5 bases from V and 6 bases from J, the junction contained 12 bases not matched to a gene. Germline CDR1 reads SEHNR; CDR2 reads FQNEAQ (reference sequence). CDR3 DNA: TGTGCCAGCAGCGACACTCCGGGACAGGGGACCCATGAAAAACTGTTTTTT. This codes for CASSDTPGQGTHEKLFF.

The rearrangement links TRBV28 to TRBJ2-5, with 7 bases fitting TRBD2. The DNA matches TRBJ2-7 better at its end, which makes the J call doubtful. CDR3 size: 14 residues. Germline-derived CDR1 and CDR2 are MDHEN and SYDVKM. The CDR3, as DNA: TGTGCCAGCGGCGATCTAGCGGAGGGCTACGAGCAGTACTTC. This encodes CASGDLAEGYEQYF.

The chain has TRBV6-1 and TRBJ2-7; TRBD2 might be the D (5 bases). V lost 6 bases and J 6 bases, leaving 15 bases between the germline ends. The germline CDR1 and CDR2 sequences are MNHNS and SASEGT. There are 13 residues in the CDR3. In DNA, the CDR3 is TGTGCCAGCAGGATCGGCGCGGGTGTCGAGCAGTACTTC. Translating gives CASRIGAGVEQYF.

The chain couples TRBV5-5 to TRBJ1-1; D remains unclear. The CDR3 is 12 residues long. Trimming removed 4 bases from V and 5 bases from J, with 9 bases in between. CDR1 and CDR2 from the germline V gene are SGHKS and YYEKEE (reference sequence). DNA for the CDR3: TGTGCCAGCAGCGCAACGGGGACTGAAGCTTTCTTT. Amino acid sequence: CASSATGTEAFF.

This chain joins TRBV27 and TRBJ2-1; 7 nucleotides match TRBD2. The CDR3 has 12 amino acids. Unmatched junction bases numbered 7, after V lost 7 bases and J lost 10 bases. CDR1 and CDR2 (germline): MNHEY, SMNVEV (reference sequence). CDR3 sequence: CASKSGEGEQFF. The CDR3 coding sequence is TGTGCCAGCAAGTCGGGGGAGGGCGAGCAGTTCTTC.

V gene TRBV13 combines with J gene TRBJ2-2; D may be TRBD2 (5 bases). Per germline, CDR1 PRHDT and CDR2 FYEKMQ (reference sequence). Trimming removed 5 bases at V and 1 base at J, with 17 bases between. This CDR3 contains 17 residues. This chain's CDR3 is CASSRGRTAMNTGELFF. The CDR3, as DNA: TGTGCCAGCAGCCGAGGTCGGACTGCTATGAACACCGGGGAGCTGTTTTTT. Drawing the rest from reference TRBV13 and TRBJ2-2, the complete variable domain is AAGVIQSPRHLIKEKRETATLKCYPIPRHDTVYWYQQGPGQDPQFLISFYEKMQSDKGSIPDRFSAQQFSDYHSELNMSSLELGDSALYFCASSRGRTAMNTGELFFGEGSRLTVL.

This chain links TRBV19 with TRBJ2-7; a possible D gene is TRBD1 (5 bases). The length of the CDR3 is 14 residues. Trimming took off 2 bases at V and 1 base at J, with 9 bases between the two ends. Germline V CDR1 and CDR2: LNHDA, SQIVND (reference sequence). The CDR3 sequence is CASSITQASYEQYF. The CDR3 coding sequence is TGTGCCAGTAGTATAACACAGGCATCCTACGAGCAGTACTTC.

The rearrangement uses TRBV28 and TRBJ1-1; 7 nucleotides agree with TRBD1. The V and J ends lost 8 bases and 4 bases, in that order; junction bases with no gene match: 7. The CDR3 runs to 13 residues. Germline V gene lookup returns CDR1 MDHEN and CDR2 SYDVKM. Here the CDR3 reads CASSLDRATEAFF. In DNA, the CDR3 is TGTGCCAGCTCACTAGACAGGGCCACTGAAGCTTTCTTT.

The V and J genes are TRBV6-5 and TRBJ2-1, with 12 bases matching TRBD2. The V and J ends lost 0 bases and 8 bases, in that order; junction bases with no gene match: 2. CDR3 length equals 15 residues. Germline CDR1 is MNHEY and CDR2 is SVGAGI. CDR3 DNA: TGTGCCAGCAGTTACTCGCCTAGCGGGAGGGATGAGCAGTTCTTC. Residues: CASSYSPSGRDEQFF.

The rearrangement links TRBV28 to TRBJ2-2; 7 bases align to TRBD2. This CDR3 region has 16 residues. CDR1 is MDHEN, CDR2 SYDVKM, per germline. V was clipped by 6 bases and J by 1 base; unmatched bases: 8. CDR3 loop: CASRLRTSGNTGELFF. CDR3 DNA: TGTGCCAGCAGATTGAGGACTAGTGGGAACACCGGGGAGCTGTTTTTT.

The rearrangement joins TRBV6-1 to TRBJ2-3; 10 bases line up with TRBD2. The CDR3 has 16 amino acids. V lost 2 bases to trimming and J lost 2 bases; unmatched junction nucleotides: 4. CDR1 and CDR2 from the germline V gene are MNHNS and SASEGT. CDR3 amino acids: CASSEWLAGVTDTQYF. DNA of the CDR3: TGTGCCAGCAGTGAATGGCTAGCGGGGGTCACAGATACGCAGTATTTT.

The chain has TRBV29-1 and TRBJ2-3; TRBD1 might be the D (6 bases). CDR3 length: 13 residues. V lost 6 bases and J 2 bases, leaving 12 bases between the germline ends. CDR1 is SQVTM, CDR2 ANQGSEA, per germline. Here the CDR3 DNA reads TGCAGCGTGGGACACCGGCTCACAGATACGCAGTATTTT. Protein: CSVGHRLTDTQYF.

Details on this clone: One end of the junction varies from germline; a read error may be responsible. The CDR3 nucleotides are TGTGCCAGCAGTCAGATGAACAGTGAAGCTTTCTTT. Amino acid sequence: CASSQMNSEAFF. The rearrangement uses TRBV6-1 and TRBJ1-1, with no clear D. This CDR3 spans 12 amino acids. Germline values: CDR1 MNHNS, CDR2 SASEGT.

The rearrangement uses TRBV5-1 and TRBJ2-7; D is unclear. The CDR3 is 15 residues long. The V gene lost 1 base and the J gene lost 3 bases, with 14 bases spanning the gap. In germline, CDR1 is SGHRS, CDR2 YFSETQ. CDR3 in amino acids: CASSLMPGGDYEQYF. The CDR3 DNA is TGCGCCAGCAGCTTGATGCCCGGCGGAGACTACGAGCAGTACTTC. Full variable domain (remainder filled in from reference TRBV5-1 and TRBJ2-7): KAGVTQTPRYLIKTRGQQVTLSCSPISGHRSVSWYQQTPGQGLQFLFEYFSETQRNKGNFPGRFSGRQFSNSRSEMNVSTLELGDSALYLCASSLMPGGDYEQYFGPGTRLTVT.

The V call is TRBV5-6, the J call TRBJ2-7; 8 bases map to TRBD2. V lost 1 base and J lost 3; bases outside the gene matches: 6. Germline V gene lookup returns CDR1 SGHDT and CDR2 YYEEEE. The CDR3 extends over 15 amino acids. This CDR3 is CASSLFGRAFYEQYF. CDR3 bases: TGTGCCAGCAGCTTGTTCGGGAGGGCATTCTACGAGCAGTACTTC.

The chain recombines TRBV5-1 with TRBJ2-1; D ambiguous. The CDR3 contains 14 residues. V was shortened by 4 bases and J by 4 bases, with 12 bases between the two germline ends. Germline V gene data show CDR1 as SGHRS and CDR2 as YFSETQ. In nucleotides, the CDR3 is TGCGCCAGCAGCCCCGGGTCCCAATACAATGAGCAGTTCTTC. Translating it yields CASSPGSQYNEQFF.

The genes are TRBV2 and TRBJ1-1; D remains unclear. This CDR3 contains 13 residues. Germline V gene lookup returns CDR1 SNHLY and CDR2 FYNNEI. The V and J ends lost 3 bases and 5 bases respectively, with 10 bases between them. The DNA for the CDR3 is TGTGCCAGCAGTGATTTGGCGGATACTGAAGCTTTCTTT. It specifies CASSDLADTEAFF.

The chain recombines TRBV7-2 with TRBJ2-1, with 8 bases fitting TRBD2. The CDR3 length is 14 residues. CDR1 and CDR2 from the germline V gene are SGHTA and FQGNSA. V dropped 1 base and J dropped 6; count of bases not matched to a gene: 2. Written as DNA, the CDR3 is TGTGCCAGCAGCTTAGTCGGGGGGGGCAATGAGCAGTTCTTC. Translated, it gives CASSLVGGGNEQFF.

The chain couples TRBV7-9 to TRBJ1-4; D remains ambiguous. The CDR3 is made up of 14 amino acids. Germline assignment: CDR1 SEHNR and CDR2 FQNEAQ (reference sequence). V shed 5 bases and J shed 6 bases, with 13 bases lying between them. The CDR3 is CASSTLNGDEKLFF. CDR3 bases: TGTGCCAGCAGCACCCTGAACGGGGATGAAAAACTGTTTTTT. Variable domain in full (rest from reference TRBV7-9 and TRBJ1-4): DTGVSQNPRHKITKRGQNVTFRCDPISEHNRLYWYRQTLGQGPEFLTYFQNEAQLEKSRLLSDRFSAERPKGSFSTLEIQRTEQGDSAMYLCASSTLNGDEKLFFGSGTQLSVL.

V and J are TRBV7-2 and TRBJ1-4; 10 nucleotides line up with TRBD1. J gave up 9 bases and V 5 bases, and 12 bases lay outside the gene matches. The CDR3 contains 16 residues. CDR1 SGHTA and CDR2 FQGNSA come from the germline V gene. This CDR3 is CASSPKSTGQGKKLFF. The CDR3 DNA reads TGTGCCAGCAGCCCGAAAAGTACGGGACAGGGGAAAAAACTGTTTTTT.

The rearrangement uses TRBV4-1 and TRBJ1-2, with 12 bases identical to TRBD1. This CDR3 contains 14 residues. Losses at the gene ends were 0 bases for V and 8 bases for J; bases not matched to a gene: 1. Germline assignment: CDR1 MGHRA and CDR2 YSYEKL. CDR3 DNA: TGCGCCAGCAGCCAAGAGGGGACAGGGGGCGGCTACACCTTC. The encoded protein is CASSQEGTGGGYTF.

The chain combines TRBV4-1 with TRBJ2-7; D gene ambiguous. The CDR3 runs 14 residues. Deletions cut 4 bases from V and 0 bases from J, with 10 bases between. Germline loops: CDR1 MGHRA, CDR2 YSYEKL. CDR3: CASSLIPVSYEQYF. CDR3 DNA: TGCGCCAGCAGCCTCATCCCGGTCTCCTACGAGCAGTACTTC.